Shown below are 2 T cell receptor beta chains from a single sample sequenced in a study of regulatory T cells in long-lasting Graves disease. Regarding time point: persistent/refractory GD, antithyroid drugs over 5 years with positive TRAb. Generation of the TCR library employed RNA extracted from PBMCs. Investigators prepared the TCR beta libraries by applying iRepertoire HTBI primers and Arm-PCR of CDR3 regions. TCRdb reprocessed the multiplex PCR reads via MiXCR and lists one record per CDR3 protein. Of some 420,000 distinct CDR3 sequences detected, about 20% appear once; the ten largest clones hold approximately 14%. Sequencing used peripheral blood mononuclear cells (PBMCs), obtained when the disease was refractory, from a patient treated with antithyroid drugs. Receptor source: a female donor with Graves disease.

This clonotype was observed at least ten times. CDR3 sequence: CASSPRPGSPSYEQYF. The CDR3 nucleotides are TGTGCCAGCAGCCCACGACCGGGTTCGCCCTCCTACGAGCAGTACTTC. V gene TRBV7-2 combines with J gene TRBJ2-7; D unclear. CDR3 length: 16 amino acids. The germline CDR1 and CDR2 sequences are SGHTA and FQGNSA. The ends were cut back, 5 bases at V and 0 bases at J, with 17 bases in the middle.

This clonotype was found a few times. This rearrangement joins TRBV6-2 or TRBV6-3 to TRBJ1-1; D is unresolved. V lost 7 bases to trimming and J lost 1 base, with 13 bases between them. The CDR3 consists of 14 residues. The germline V gene has CDR1 MNHEY and CDR2 SVGEGT. The chain's CDR3 is CASKRDYPNTEAFF. The CDR3 DNA follows: TGTGCCAGCAAGAGGGATTATCCGAACACTGAAGCTTTCTTT.